This T cell receptor (beta chain) came from a study of T cell responses to AZD1222 COVID-19 vaccine (dated by TCRdb to 2020 to 2022). About the investigation overall: Because spike-specific TCR depth and breadth did not differ between the two schedules, AZD1222 recipients who got a second dose at roughly 4 weeks were pooled with those who got a second dose at roughly 12 weeks. Enrollment into the trials was organized by age into subgroups of 18-55, 56-69 and 70-plus years, and those subgroups contained approximately 160, 26 and 62 TCR-sequenced participants, respectively. A total of approximately 240 trial participants underwent TCR sequencing, of whom roughly 210 had received two doses of AZD1222 and roughly 26 had received two doses of the MenACWY control vaccine. Results and caveats for the whole study, not just this receptor: Vaccine-associated CD4 TCRs spanned the whole spike protein, with dominant responses in regions 160-218 and 743-854. Participants were mostly white British, with more females than males. The authors suggested clonal diversity may have been underestimated. Epitopes outside the regions mutated in the B.1.351 and B.1.1.7 variants were reportedly recognized by nearly half of the unique spike-specific TCRs. Because no day 14 peak-response samples were available, the repertoires could be characterized only after the peak T cell response. Spike-specific TCR breadth and depth rose significantly after two AZD1222 doses compared with day 0 and with MenACWY recipients. Conclusions about previously exposed vaccinees were limited because only six or seven AZD1222 recipients were SARS-CoV-2 seropositive at baseline. In the small 56-69-year group, the increase in depth fell short of significance, most likely because of low power.

The time point label of this sample denotes: baseline before first vaccination. Samples from vaccinated people were obtained from the UK trials COV001 and COV002, which included a single-blind randomized controlled phase 2/3 trial of AZD1222 (ChAdOx1 nCoV-19) in healthy adults. For TCRbeta chain sequencing, PBMC samples were collected from trial participants at day 0 and at day 28 after the second dose. Regarding this clone: It lacks a known antigen. Nothing much larger sits one base from this clone, and base qualities are not available.

The CDR3 regions of human TCRbeta chains were analyzed by immunosequencing. Per the source publication's procedure: TCRs in the repertoires were compared against a reference library of SARS-CoV-2-specific TCRs that had been generated with the MIRA antigen-specificity platform. Breadth was defined as the fraction of unique TCRs that were SARS-CoV-2-associated, and depth was defined as the fraction of total T cells that were SARS-CoV-2-associated. Each spike-specific TCR was assigned to its reactive spike region and to a CD4 or CD8 class using the MIRA data. Log10-transformed breadth and depth values were compared by one-way ANOVA with Sidak's multiple comparisons tests. In TCRdb, the immuneACCESS table is reduced to in-frame sequences with V and J assigned. These tables do not hold every clone; where another copy was compared, an unresolved V gene accounts for under half, and the others remain unexplained. For V, J and clone size, that table is used; D and trimming come from the DNA. This sample has about 60,000 clones in its table, and roughly 84% of those were observed once. Less than 9.5% of the sample is held by the ten biggest clonotypes.

V gives up 5 bases and J gives up 5 bases, and the segment between their germline ends measures 10 bases. The CDR3 runs 13 amino acids, cysteine and phenylalanine included. Just CDR3 DNA is preserved here, 39 bases in frame from base 1. CDR1 SEHNR and CDR2 FQNEAQ are derived from the germline V gene (reference sequence). The chain is made from TRBV7-9 and TRBJ1-5; TRBD1 is a possible D gene, resting on 6 matching bases. The clonotype was recovered from an adult in good health. The specimen was peripheral blood, collected on day 0 of AZD1222 vaccination. The nucleotides read TGTGCCAGCAGCCCCCAGGGGCATCAGCCCCAGCATTTT. Its protein product is CASSPQGHQPQHF.